The entry that follows covers one T cell receptor beta chain sequence. These data originate in a study of blood T cell repertoires in COVID-19. Exposed participants encountered a COVID-19 case during the 2 weeks preceding study entry. The assay was immunoSEQ multiplex PCR, and TCRdb's table has in-frame clones only and misses some. The sample includes over 200,000 clones, over 75% of them seen just once. V was cut by 5 bases and J by 0 bases, with 7 bases left in between. The CDR3 runs to 14 residues. The germline V gene encodes CDR1 KGHSH and CDR2 LQKENI. The chain has TRBV18 and TRBJ1-4; no clear D. This receptor was identified in a woman in her twenties or thirties who had been exposed to COVID-19. Sequenced input: PBMCs or T cells enriched from blood (not recorded which). This chain's CDR3 is CASSFTTTNEKLFF. In DNA form, the CDR3 reads TGTGCCAGCTCATTCACAACAACTAATGAAAAACTGTTTTTT.